What follows are 16 T cell receptor beta chains derived from one specimen sequenced in a study of T cell changes during pregnancy in multiple sclerosis. Libraries were prepared by immunoSEQ multiplex PCR; TCRdb keeps only in-frame clonotypes and omits some of them. The data hold around 96,000 clones, with roughly 93% observed a single time. The sample was peripheral blood, taken in the third trimester of pregnancy. The receptor set was obtained from a female donor with multiple sclerosis, enrolled in a pregnancy study.

The rearrangement joins TRBV5-4 to TRBJ2-7, with TRBD2 matching 13 bases. The trim removed 3 bases at V and 0 bases at J, leaving 12 bases unmatched. The CDR3 runs to 19 residues. The germline CDR1 and CDR2 sequences are SGHNT and YYREEE (reference sequence). CDR3 nucleotide sequence: TGTGCCAGCAGCTACCCCCCCGGGACTAGCGGGACATACTCCTACGAGCAGTACTTC. It translates to CASSYPPGTSGTYSYEQYF.

The chain joins TRBV9 to TRBJ1-4; D uncertain. CDR3 length equals 14 residues. V was pared by 3 bases and J by 8 bases, with 14 bases between. Germline V gives CDR1 SGDLS, CDR2 YYNGEE. Here the CDR3 DNA reads TGTGCCAGCAGCGCATTTGGAGGATGGGAAAAACTGTTTTTT. Its translation: CASSAFGGWEKLFF.

CDR3 residues: CASSPDMDSYEQYF. Here the CDR3 DNA reads TGTGCCAGCAGCCCGGACATGGATTCTTACGAGCAGTACTTC. V usage is TRBV6-5 and J usage is TRBJ2-7; D possibly corresponds to TRBD1 (5 bases). With 6 bases removed from V and 4 bases from J, the gap between germline ends came to 16 bases. The germline V gene has CDR1 MNHEY and CDR2 SVGAGI. The CDR3 covers 14 residues.

The CDR3 spells CASSLGDFYGYTF. In DNA, the CDR3 is TGTGCCAGCAGCTTAGGGGACTTCTATGGCTACACCTTC. V gene TRBV7-9 combines with J gene TRBJ1-2; D is perhaps TRBD1 (5 bases). Per germline, CDR1 SEHNR and CDR2 FQNEAQ (reference sequence). V dropped 1 base and J dropped 4 bases, with 7 bases sitting between them. The CDR3 length is 13 residues.

CDR3 sequence: CASSIPGTGINIQYF. The CDR3 coding sequence is TGTGCCAGTAGTATCCCCGGGACAGGGATAAACATTCAGTACTTC. The J gene is TRBJ2-4, the V gene TRBV19; 9 bases line up with TRBD1. The CDR3 is 15 amino acids. Germline trimming cut 3 bases from V and 6 bases from J; bases unmatched to any gene: 6. Per the germline V gene, CDR1 is LNHDA and CDR2 is SQIVND (reference sequence).

The chain joins TRBV4-1 to TRBJ2-7, with TRBD2 matching over 11 bases. The germline V gene encodes CDR1 MGHRA and CDR2 YSYEKL. The CDR3 is made up of 16 amino acids. The ends lost 0 bases at V and 2 bases at J; junction bases unmatched: 3. The CDR3 DNA is TGCGCCAGCAGCCAAGATCCGGGACTAGCGGCCTACGAGCAGTACTTC. This translates into CASSQDPGLAAYEQYF.

The count of this clone is one. V is TRBV18 and J is TRBJ1-5, with 8 bases matching TRBD1. V shed 2 bases and J 8 bases; nucleotides not matched to a gene: 8. Germline values: CDR1 KGHSH, CDR2 LQKENI. This CDR3 is 15 amino acids long. The CDR3 sequence is CASSPGGGQAKPQHF. The CDR3 DNA reads TGTGCCAGCTCACCAGGTGGGGGACAGGCCAAGCCCCAGCATTTT.

The V call is TRBV7-9, the J call TRBJ2-7, with a possible D match to TRBD2 (5 bases). V dropped 3 bases and J dropped 7 bases, with 16 bases sitting between them. The CDR3 contains 14 residues. Germline V gives CDR1 SEHNR, CDR2 FQNEAQ (reference sequence). CDR3 residues: CASSFRGKGREQYF. As DNA, the CDR3 is TGTGCCAGCAGCTTTAGAGGGAAAGGGCGGGAGCAGTACTTC.

The rearrangement joins TRBV12-1 to TRBJ1-4; whether TRBD1, the table's D call, matches the DNA was not checked. TRBV12-1 is flagged as a pseudogene. The CDR3 covers 14 residues. CDR3 loop: CASSLGQDTEKLFF. The CDR3 DNA is TGTGCCAGCAGCTTGGGACAGGATACTGAAAAACTGTTTTTT.

CDR3 in amino acids: CASSIPGGGRSTDTQYF. DNA of the CDR3: TGTGCCAGCAGCATACCAGGGGGTGGACGGAGCACAGATACGCAGTATTTT. V usage is TRBV7-9 and J usage is TRBJ2-3; 7 bases align to TRBD1. CDR1 is SEHNR, CDR2 FQNEAQ, per germline (reference sequence). This CDR3 region has 17 residues. The V gene end was trimmed by 5 bases and the J gene end by 0 bases; junction bases not matched to a gene: 11.

CDR3 coding DNA: TGCAGCGTTTCAGGGGTGCTAAACGAGCAGTACTTC. The encoded protein is CSVSGVLNEQYF. This chain uses TRBV29-1 with TRBJ2-7; a possible D gene is TRBD1 (6 bases). The CDR3 contains 12 residues. Germline loops: CDR1 SQVTM, CDR2 ANQGSEA. V was shortened by 5 bases and J by 5 bases, with 13 bases between the two germline ends.

The count of this clone is one. The chain recombines TRBV6-1 with TRBJ1-5; D may be TRBD1 (6 bases). V was pared by 4 bases and J by 4 bases, with 14 bases between. The germline gives CDR1 MNHNS, CDR2 SASEGT. The CDR3 contains 15 residues. The CDR3 sequence is CASSGLTGVNQPQHF. The DNA of the CDR3 is TGTGCCAGCAGTGGGTTGACAGGAGTAAATCAGCCCCAGCATTTT.

The chain combines TRBV10-3 with TRBJ2-7; 11 positions match TRBD1. The CDR3 sequence is 15 residues long. Losses at the gene ends were 4 bases for V and 3 bases for J; bases not matched to a gene: 5. The germline gives CDR1 ENHRY, CDR2 SYGVKD. CDR3 nucleotide sequence: TGTGCCATCAGTGGAACCGGGACAGGGGGCTACGAGCAGTACTTC. It translates to CAISGTGTGGYEQYF.

This chain joins TRBV5-1 and TRBJ2-7; TRBD1 matches at 7 bases. Germline CDR1 SGHRS, CDR2 YFSETQ. CDR3 length: 13 residues. J gave up 3 bases and V 4 bases, and 4 bases lay outside the gene matches. The DNA for the CDR3 is TGCGCCAGCAGCATCTGGACAGGCTACGAGCAGTACTTC. Translating it yields CASSIWTGYEQYF.

The CDR3 sequence is CASSLSPNRLAEYEQYF. As DNA, the CDR3 is TGCGCCAGCAGCTTGTCGCCCAATCGACTAGCGGAATACGAGCAGTACTTC. The gene calls are TRBV5-1 and TRBJ2-7, with 9 bases aligning to TRBD2. The length of the CDR3 is 17 residues. The germline gives CDR1 SGHRS, CDR2 YFSETQ. The V segment lost 1 base and the J segment 4 bases; nucleotides outside the gene matches: 12.

The rearrangement joins TRBV29-1 to TRBJ2-4; the match to TRBD1 covers 9 bases. This CDR3 has 12 amino acids. The V and J ends lost 7 bases and 7 bases, in that order; junction bases with no gene match: 5. Germline lookup yields CDR1 SQVTM and CDR2 ANQGSEA. CDR3 region: CSGGGQGNIQYF. As DNA, the CDR3 is TGCAGCGGGGGCGGACAGGGGAACATTCAGTACTTC.